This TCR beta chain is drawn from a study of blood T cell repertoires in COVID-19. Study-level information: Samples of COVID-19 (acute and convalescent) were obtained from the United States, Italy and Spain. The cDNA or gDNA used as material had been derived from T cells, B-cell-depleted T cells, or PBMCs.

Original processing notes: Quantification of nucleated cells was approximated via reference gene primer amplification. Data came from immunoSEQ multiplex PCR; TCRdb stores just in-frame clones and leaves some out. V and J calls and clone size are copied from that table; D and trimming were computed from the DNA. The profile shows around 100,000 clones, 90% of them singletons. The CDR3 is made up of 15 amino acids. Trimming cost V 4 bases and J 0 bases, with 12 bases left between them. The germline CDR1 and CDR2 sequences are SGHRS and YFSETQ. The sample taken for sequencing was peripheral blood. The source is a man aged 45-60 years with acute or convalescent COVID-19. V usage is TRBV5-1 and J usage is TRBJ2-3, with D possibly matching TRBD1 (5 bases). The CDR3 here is CASSPAGASTDTQYF. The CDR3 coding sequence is TGCGCCAGCAGCCCGGCTGGGGCTAGCACAGATACGCAGTATTTT.